The entry below gives a single T cell receptor beta chain sequence along with its context. This clonotype was observed at least ten times. Its cognate antigen has yet to be identified. Base qualities are not recorded, but no much larger clone differs from it by a single base. Libraries were built with 5' RACE. Sequenced using a NextSeq 500. In the TCR library protocol, unique molecular identifiers were attached to individual cDNA molecules to correct for PCR bias and sequencing error. Both TCR alpha and beta chains were sequenced, and tight co-correlation was observed between alpha and beta sequence abundances in each sample. Per the source publication's procedure: Decombinator V4 was used to annotate TCR sequences for V gene, J gene and CDR3. Expanded TCRs were defined as changing significantly between any two time points under a Poisson model with p below 0.0001. TCR abundances were normalised to the total number of TCRs sequenced in each sample and reported as counts per million. MAIT TCRs were defined by TRAV1-2 paired with TRAJ12, TRAJ20 or TRAJ33, and iNKT TCRs by TRAV10 paired with TRAJ18. VDJdb, accessed on 1 November 2021, was searched for TCRs annotated for CMV, EBV and SARS-CoV-2, and TCRs annotated for more than one antigen were excluded. TCRdb trimmed the raw reads at Q25, called clones with MiXCR and kept productive beta chains. Rows merge per CDR3 protein into single entries with the most common DNA and genes. Clone size and V and J calls follow TCRdb, not the original study. This sample holds about 60,000 distinct CDR3 sequences; over 10% were observed only once. 4.8% of the sample belongs to the ten largest clones.

This was a case-control study nested in a cohort of healthcare workers in London, UK, who had nasopharyngeal swab PCR tests and blood samples taken every week. Healthcare workers were enrolled in the week of the UK lockdown, from 23 to 31 March 2020, and were followed every week for up to about 16 weeks. These data come from a study of early T cells in non-severe SARS-CoV-2 infection (dated by TCRdb to the early 2020s). Study-level background: Bulk RNA from unsorted whole blood was used for TCR sequencing, so alpha and beta chains could not be paired.

Measured from the cysteine to the phenylalanine, the CDR3 is 15 residues long. The CDR3 DNA has 45 bases and is translated from base 1. The junction carries 9 bases between V and J, which are trimmed by 1 base and 0 bases respectively. Taken from the germline V gene, the CDR1 and CDR2 loops are SNHLY and FYNNEI. Overall study results and their limits: VDJdb matching was skewed toward anti-spike CD8 responses, so virus-specific expansions were likely underestimated and private and CD4 specificities were missed.

The sequenced sample was whole blood. The clonotype was recovered from an adult who was a healthcare worker with PCR-confirmed SARS-CoV-2 infection or an uninfected control (not recorded which). The sequence is built from TRBV2 and TRBJ1-1; the D segment cannot be called with confidence. This receptor has the CDR3 CASSEVPYLNTEAFF. The DNA sequence is TGTGCCAGCAGTGAAGTGCCGTACCTGAACACTGAAGCTTTCTTT.